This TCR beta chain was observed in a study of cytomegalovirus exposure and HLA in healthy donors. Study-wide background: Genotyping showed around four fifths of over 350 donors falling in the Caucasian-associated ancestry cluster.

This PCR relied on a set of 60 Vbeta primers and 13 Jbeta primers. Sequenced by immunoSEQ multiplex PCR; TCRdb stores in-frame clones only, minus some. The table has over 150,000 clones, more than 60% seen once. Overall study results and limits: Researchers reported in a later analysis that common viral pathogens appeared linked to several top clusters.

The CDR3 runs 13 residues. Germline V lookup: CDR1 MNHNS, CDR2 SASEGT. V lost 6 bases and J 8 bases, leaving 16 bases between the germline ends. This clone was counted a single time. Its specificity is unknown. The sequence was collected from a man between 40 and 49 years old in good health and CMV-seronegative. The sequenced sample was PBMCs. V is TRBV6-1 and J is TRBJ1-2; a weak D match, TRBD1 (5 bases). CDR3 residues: CASSPAGRRGYTF. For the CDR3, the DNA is TGTGCCAGCAGCCCAGCAGGGCGAAGGGGCTACACCTTC.